This TCR beta chain was obtained from a study of neoadjuvant anti-PD-1 for oral cavity cancer. No culture or expansion preceded analysis of these blood cells. With regard to this clone: Its target is unknown.

The CDR3 totals 15 residues. V was pared by 8 bases and J by 7 bases, with 21 bases between. Per the germline V gene, CDR1 is LNHDA and CDR2 is SQIVND (reference sequence). Blood libraries mostly used approximately 480 ng genomic DNA, six replicates each. TCRdb's copy holds only in-frame clones and misses some; the assay was immunoSEQ multiplex PCR. The sample yields about 14,000 clones, 65% to 80% seen once. Findings and limits, study-wide: Treg/Th17 ratio rose with pretreatment blood and fell with post-treatment tumor TCRbeta clonality. Only a few patients per response group were TCR-analyzed; validation needed.

This specimen was PBMCs, taken before nivolumab (anti-PD-1) treatment. The gene calls are TRBV19 and TRBJ1-5, with no clear D. The receptor comes from a person aged 40 to 85 with oral cavity squamous cell carcinoma. Here the CDR3 DNA reads TGTGCCAGTTCCCCCTCGGACTTAGCTCACCAGCCCCAGCATTTT. Its translation: CASSPSDLAHQPQHF.